This is a list of T cell receptor beta chains from one sample in a study of identical twins. TCRdb itself ran the 5' RACE reads through MiXCR, one entry per CDR3 protein. The sample holds roughly 500,000 distinct CDR3 sequences; about 20% are singletons and the top ten take around 0.9%. This sample was also put to use in a study of T cells expressing NK-cell markers.

Source material: CD4+ T cells sorted from blood. These receptors were collected from a woman in her late teens or twenties in good health. Both conserved end residues are part of each CDR3. The listing skips clone size in some rows; elsewhere it reads once, few, many or a size class.

size | J | length | V | CDR3
few | TRBJ2-4 | 17 | TRBV12-3/TRBV12-4 | CASSSGTGGGRGNIQYF
NA | TRBJ2-3 | 14 | TRBV5-5 | CASSPGGMADTQYF
NA | TRBJ1-1 | 15 | TRBV19 | CASSIGGTVNTEAFF
NA | TRBJ1-1 | 14 | TRBV15 | CATSRDRIAQEAFF
NA | TRBJ2-7 | 13 | TRBV6-6 | CATTEATDYEQYF
few | TRBJ2-1 | 13 | TRBV7-9 | CASSLPEGNEQFF
NA | TRBJ2-7 | 12 | TRBV4-2 | CASSQERREQYF
few | TRBJ1-5 | 14 | TRBV5-6 | CASSAYRGNQPQHF
NA | TRBJ2-7 | 13 | TRBV7-9 | CASTKQVTYEQYF
few | TRBJ2-5 | 14 | TRBV29-1 | CSVVYGGRGETQYF
many | TRBJ2-2 | 15 | TRBV12-3/TRBV12-4 | CASSTRGTVTGELFF
few | TRBJ2-1 | 11 | TRBV19 | CASTRDGEQFF
NA | TRBJ2-6 | 18 | TRBV11-2 | CASSPRLAGSSGANVLTF
NA | TRBJ1-6 | 14 | TRBV29-1 | CSVSSGQENSPLHF
few | TRBJ1-3 | 12 | TRBV6-1 | CASLSDGNTIYF
NA | TRBJ2-3 | 16 | TRBV9 | CASSAKGQGSGDTQYF
NA | TRBJ2-3 | 15 | TRBV20-1 | CSANPKKRGTDTQYF
NA | TRBJ2-3 | 14 | TRBV20-1 | CSASINVRRDTQYF
few | TRBJ2-3 | 13 | TRBV5-1 | CASSKVTTDTQYF
many | TRBJ2-1 | 17 | TRBV3-1 | CASSQGTGGHMGGEQFF
few | TRBJ2-5 | 15 | TRBV20-1 | CSARVGRQTRETQYF
few | TRBJ2-3 | 13 | TRBV20-1 | CSARWDRADTQYF
NA | TRBJ2-7 | 16 | TRBV4-3 | CASSFSTSGASYEQYF
few | TRBJ2-5 | 14 | TRBV15 | CATSRDQGRETQYF
many | TRBJ1-5 | 14 | TRBV7-2 | CASSPGQGNQPQHF
few | TRBJ1-5 | 12 | TRBV21-1 | CASSKAEEPQHF
few | TRBJ1-2 | 14 | TRBV7-2 | CASSLVGGNYGYTF
NA | TRBJ2-3 | 20 | TRBV6-2/TRBV6-3 | CASSYSQTGTSGGSTDTQYF
NA | TRBJ2-2 | 14 | TRBV10-2 | CASRRSANTGELFF
few | TRBJ1-2 | 15 | TRBV5-6 | CASRPDSQWFYGYTF
few | TRBJ2-5 | 14 | TRBV6-1 | CASSPRGGQETQYF
NA | TRBJ2-7 | 12 | TRBV12-3/TRBV12-4 | CASSSYSYEQYF
few | TRBJ1-3 | 15 | TRBV6-5 | CASSYSGQGGNTIYF
few | TRBJ1-2 | 12 | TRBV6-5 | CASSSSKTGNTF
NA | TRBJ1-2 | 15 | TRBV12-3/TRBV12-4 | CASSYAPGKGYGYTF
NA | TRBJ1-5 | 14 | TRBV12-3/TRBV12-4 | CASSSGTGTQPQHF
NA | TRBJ2-1 | 16 | TRBV9 | CASSPYYWREVNEQFF
NA | TRBJ2-1 | 12 | TRBV6-2/TRBV6-3 | CASQLAGGEQFF
few | TRBJ1-2 | 13 | TRBV27 | CASGREVNYGYTF
NA | TRBJ1-2 | 14 | TRBV7-9 | CASSLDPGGDGYTF
NA | TRBJ1-3 | 13 | TRBV7-2 | CASSIGGGNTIYF
few | TRBJ1-2 | 13 | TRBV18 | CASSPPDQTGYTF
NA | TRBJ2-1 | 14 | TRBV10-3 | CAIRSPGRTNEQFF
NA | TRBJ2-5 | 14 | TRBV10-3 | CATLQGKTHETQYF
NA | TRBJ2-1 | 16 | TRBV4-3 | CASSQVSGTSFHEQFF
NA | TRBJ1-1 | 13 | TRBV20-1 | CSASGLSNTEAFF
many | TRBJ2-3 | 16 | TRBV20-1 | CSAAPPLQANGNTQYF
NA | TRBJ1-1 | 14 | TRBV4-1 | CASSQDVDFSEAFF
many | TRBJ2-5 | 14 | TRBV15 | CATSREASGETQYF
few | TRBJ2-3 | 12 | TRBV2 | CASGDDTDTQYF
NA | TRBJ2-7 | 15 | TRBV6-5 | CASSYREYGPYEQYF
few | TRBJ1-1 | 12 | TRBV5-1 | CASSLGHSEAFF
many | TRBJ2-7 | 15 | TRBV29-1 | CSVNAWTSGNYEQYF
NA | TRBJ2-1 | 15 | TRBV18 | CASSPSLGTSNEQFF
NA | TRBJ2-7 | 12 | TRBV20-1 | CSAGRGLYEQYF